This TCR beta chain derives from a study of blood T cell repertoires in COVID-19. For the study at large: The study drew acute and convalescent COVID-19 samples from the United States, Italy and Spain.

Sequencing was performed with immunoSEQ multiplex PCR; in TCRdb, only in-frame clones are kept and a portion is missing. The table shows roughly 81,000 clones, with 82% occurring only once. This CDR3 is built from 15 residues. Germline V gene data show CDR1 as MNHEY and CDR2 as SVGAGI. Trimming removed 6 bases at V and 1 base at J, with 13 bases between. The chain couples TRBV6-5 to TRBJ1-3; TRBD1 might be the D (6 bases). Sequenced sample: peripheral blood. This TCR derives from a man aged 55 to 70 with acute or convalescent COVID-19. CDR3 coding DNA: TGTGCCAGCAGCCGCGGACAGACTTCTGGAAACACCATATATTTT. Its translation: CASSRGQTSGNTIYF.